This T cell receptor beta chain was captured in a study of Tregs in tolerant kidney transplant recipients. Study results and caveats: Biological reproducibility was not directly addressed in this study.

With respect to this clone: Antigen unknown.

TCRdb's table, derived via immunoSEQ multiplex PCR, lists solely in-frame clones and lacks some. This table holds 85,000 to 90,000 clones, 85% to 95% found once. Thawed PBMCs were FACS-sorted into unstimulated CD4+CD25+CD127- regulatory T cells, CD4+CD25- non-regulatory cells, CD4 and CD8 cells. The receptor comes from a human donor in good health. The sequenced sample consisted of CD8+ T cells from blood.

Here the CDR3 DNA reads TGCGCCAGCAGCCCCGCAAGGACAGGGACAACTAATGAAAAACTGTTTTTT. This gives the protein CASSPARTGTTNEKLFF. J is TRBJ1-4 and V is TRBV5-1, with 8 nucleotides matching TRBD1. The CDR3 is made up of 17 amino acids. Losses at the gene ends were 4 bases for V and 0 bases for J; bases not matched to a gene: 8. The V gene's germline CDR1 is SGHRS and CDR2 YFSETQ.